This TCR beta chain emerged from a study of T cell repertoires in cytomegalovirus infection. The overall study: CMV infection and matching HLA type were both indicated by public TCR beta signatures. Study-wide results and limits: HLA-C-restricted, CMV-specific TCR beta clonotypes were dominant ex vivo.

The CDR3 has 14 amino acids. Germline assignment: CDR1 MGHRA and CDR2 YSYEKL. Trimming cost V 3 bases and J 10 bases, with 16 bases left between them. In its sample, this clonotype was seen a few times. Its specificity is unknown. TCRdb independently ran MiXCR on the reads; one entry per CDR3 protein. The sample contains roughly 720,000 distinct CDR3 sequences, 35% of which appear only once. Sequencing used PBMCs. The chain has TRBV4-1 and TRBJ2-1; TRBD2 is a possible D gene (5 bases). The sequence derives from a human donor in good health (CMV status not recorded). Some clones in this sample may be carry-over from other donors' samples. Here the CDR3 DNA reads TGCGCCAGCAGCCATGCCGGGCTCGGGAAGGAGCAGTTCTTC. Protein product: CASSHAGLGKEQFF.